A selection of T cell receptor beta chains follows, all from one sample in a study of T-cell reconstitution after alpha-beta-depleted transplantation in children. One entry per CDR3 protein results from TCRdb running MiXCR on the PCR reads. This table has approximately 490,000 distinct CDR3 sequences, under 15% appearing once. Source: PBMCs from the stem cell graft donor, taken from the stem cell graft. These receptors originate from a human donor who donated a stem cell graft to a child with combined immunodeficiency. CDR3s include the opening cysteine and the closing phenylalanine or tryptophan. A D gene is named only where the DNA matches it firmly. Clone size is given for some rows only: seen once, a few or many times, or a class if the clone is expanded.

>TRBD2|TRBJ2-1|many|TRBV7-8
CASSPLAGNEQFF
TGTGCCAGCAGCCCACTAGCGGGTAATGAGCAGTTCTTC
>.|TRBJ2-6|.|TRBV12-3/TRBV12-4
CASSFGQLTGGANVLTF
TGTGCCAGCAGTTTCGGGCAGTTGACGGGTGGGGCCAACGTCCTGACTTTC
>.|TRBJ2-5|.|TRBV4-3
CASSQERGAGETQYF
TGCGCCAGCAGCCAAGAACGGGGGGCCGGGGAGACCCAGTACTTC
>.|TRBJ1-5|few|TRBV29-1
CSVRASNQPQHF
TGCAGCGTTCGGGCCTCCAATCAGCCCCAGCATTTT
>TRBD2|TRBJ2-4|many|TRBV10-3
CAISQAGENIQYF
TGTGCCATCAGTCAAGCGGGAGAAAACATTCAGTACTTC
>.|TRBJ2-1|.|TRBV4-3
CASSQVANSYNEQFF
TGCGCCAGCAGCCAAGTGGCCAACTCCTACAATGAGCAGTTCTTC
>TRBD2|TRBJ2-1|.|TRBV6-1
CASAPGTRGNEQFF
TGTGCCAGCGCGCCCGGGACTAGAGGCAATGAGCAGTTCTTC
>.|TRBJ1-2|few|TRBV6-5
CASSATDFNYGYTF
TGTGCCAGCAGCGCGACAGATTTCAACTATGGCTACACCTTC
>.|TRBJ2-7|few|TRBV11-2
CASSQGSGQYF
TGTGCCAGCAGCCAAGGGAGCGGACAGTACTTC
>.|TRBJ2-1|many|TRBV15
CATSLMAPNEQFF
TGTGCCACCAGCCTCATGGCCCCCAATGAGCAGTTCTTC
>.|TRBJ1-2|.|TRBV12-3/TRBV12-4
CASGPDARYNYGYTF
TGTGCCAGCGGTCCGGACGCTCGCTATAACTATGGCTACACCTTC
>TRBD2|TRBJ2-1|many|TRBV10-3
CAIKNGTSVYNEQFF
TGTGCCATCAAGAATGGGACTAGCGTTTACAATGAGCAGTTCTTC
>.|TRBJ1-4|few|TRBV5-1
CASSSQLSGGAYEKLFF
TGCGCCAGCAGCTCACAACTAAGCGGGGGGGCGTATGAAAAACTGTTTTTT
>TRBD1|TRBJ1-1|many|TRBV6-2/TRBV6-3
CASSYRGLGMNTEAFF
TGTGCCAGCAGTTACAGGGGGCTGGGGATGAACACTGAAGCTTTCTTT
>.|TRBJ2-1|.|TRBV7-2
CASSFPLGGPTYNEQFF
TGTGCCAGCAGCTTCCCTCTGGGGGGGCCCACCTACAATGAGCAGTTCTTC
>.|TRBJ2-2|few|TRBV6-5
CASSYPTDTGELFF
TGTGCCAGCAGTTACCCGACAGACACCGGGGAGCTGTTTTTT
>.|TRBJ1-3|few|TRBV6-5
CASNHNPRRGGGGNTIYF
TGTGCCAGCAATCACAACCCCCGAAGGGGAGGAGGTGGAAACACCATATATTTT
>.|TRBJ2-5|.|TRBV20-1
CSARGGALRQETQYF
TGCAGTGCTAGAGGAGGGGCGTTGAGGCAAGAGACCCAGTACTTC
>.|TRBJ1-5|.|TRBV7-2
CASSPQGSRNQPQHF
TGTGCCAGCAGCCCCCAGGGGTCGCGCAATCAGCCCCAGCATTTT
>.|TRBJ1-1|many|TRBV12-3/TRBV12-4
CASSLVGVKAFF
TGTGCCAGCAGTTTAGTGGGGGTGAAAGCTTTCTTT
>.|TRBJ2-7|many|TRBV7-9
CASSLEGWGPQSYEQYF
TGTGCCAGCAGCTTAGAAGGTTGGGGACCCCAATCCTACGAGCAGTACTTC
>.|TRBJ2-7|many|TRBV12-3/TRBV12-4
CASSDREGPYEQYF
TGTGCCAGCAGTGACAGGGAGGGGCCCTACGAGCAGTACTTC
>.|TRBJ2-1|many|TRBV9
CASSARDEQFF
TGTGCCAGCAGCGCCCGGGATGAGCAGTTCTTC
>TRBD2|TRBJ2-7|few|TRBV7-2
CASSSYGGGSYEQYF
TGTGCCAGCAGCTCTTATGGCGGGGGCTCCTACGAGCAGTACTTC
>.|TRBJ2-7|.|TRBV11-2
CASSFGSSEQYF
TGTGCCAGCAGCTTTGGGAGTTCCGAGCAGTACTTC
>.|TRBJ2-3|.|TRBV6-2/TRBV6-3
CASVFPPEDTQYF
TGTGCCAGCGTGTTTCCCCCGGAGGATACGCAGTATTTT
>.|TRBJ2-3|many|TRBV9
CASSVDMNTQYF
TGTGCCAGCAGCGTAGACATGAATACGCAGTATTTT
>TRBD1|TRBJ1-5|few|TRBV6-2/TRBV6-3
CASRGQGAGQPQHF
TGTGCCAGCAGGGGACAGGGGGCTGGACAGCCCCAGCATTTT
>TRBD1|TRBJ2-1|few|TRBV29-1
CSVPDRASYNEQFF
TGCAGCGTTCCTGACAGGGCCTCCTACAATGAGCAGTTCTTC
>.|TRBJ1-4|.|TRBV12-3/TRBV12-4
CASSLWGDQNEKLFF
TGTGCCAGCAGTTTATGGGGGGACCAAAATGAAAAACTGTTTTTT
>TRBD2|TRBJ2-3|.|TRBV7-8
CASSSTGTKDTQYF
TGTGCCAGCAGCTCTACCGGGACTAAAGATACGCAGTATTTT